This T cell receptor (beta chain) was recovered during a study of blood T cell repertoires in COVID-19. Study details: From the United States, Italy and Spain came samples of acute and convalescent COVID-19. Nucleic acid was either cDNA or gDNA, and it came from T cells, B-cell-depleted T cells, or PBMCs.

Produced via immunoSEQ multiplex PCR; TCRdb's table is partial and in-frame only. The sample holds 200,000 to 250,000 clones, around nine tenths seen once. The V gene's germline CDR1 is SGHRS and CDR2 YFSETQ. V trimming: 4 bases; J trimming: 1 base; junction bases outside the gene matches: 7. The CDR3 is 16 amino acids. Participant ages covered 18 to 89 years across 20 to 25 US areas. Grouping used clinical history reported by participants in a survey and questionnaire. The sequence came from a man aged 25-40 years who had recovered from COVID-19. The specimen sequenced was PBMCs or T cells enriched from blood (not recorded which). The gene calls are TRBV5-1 and TRBJ2-2; 7 nucleotides agree with TRBD2. The CDR3, as DNA: TGCGCCAGCAGCCCCACCTGGGGGGGGAACACCGGGGAGCTGTTTTTT. It specifies CASSPTWGGNTGELFF.